This TCR beta chain emerged from a study of T cells in Graves' hyperthyroidism and ophthalmopathy (dated by TCRdb to the late 2010s). For context, the study as a whole: Peripheral blood samples were taken at initial diagnosis, before any treatment was given. To identify distinguishing TCR V-J signatures, a discovery cohort of around 100 patients was used, comprising some 45 with Graves' ophthalmopathy and some 60 with stable Graves' hyperthyroidism. Prospective prediction of ophthalmopathy was tested in an independent validation cohort of approximately 19 hyperthyroidism patients and 17 patients who later progressed to ophthalmopathy. The 100 discovery patients were divided at random into training and test sets in a 7:3 ratio. In about 6 Graves' hyperthyroidism patients, the study also compared T-cell repertoires from thyroid tissue with T-cell repertoires from blood. Once sampling was done, hyperthyroidism patients were given methimazole at a starting dose of 30 mg daily, whereas ophthalmopathy patients were given high-dose intravenous methylprednisolone. According to the paper, TCR Vbeta CDR3 sequencing was carried out on about 140 peripheral blood samples, which came from 40 to 45 ophthalmopathy, around 74 hyperthyroidism and about 17 progressor patients. The investigation overall reported the following: A 13 V-J signature model separated ophthalmopathy from stable hyperthyroidism, with around 88% sensitivity and about 81% specificity in cross-validation and 80%/75% in testing. Blood samples also contained most of the expanded thyroid clonotypes (frequency above 0.001), which suggests that blood repertoires may reflect thyroid immune responses. No statistical method was used to fix the sample size in advance, and group allocation was not hidden from the investigators. During validation, the model predicted progression to ophthalmopathy a median of approximately 6.5 months ahead of onset, with 60% to 71% sensitivity and under 85% specificity.

Counted from cysteine to phenylalanine, this CDR3 has 16 amino acids. The retained sequence is limited to the CDR3, 48 bases, with the frame set at the first base. From the germline V gene, CDR1 is SGHRS and CDR2 is YFSETQ. V is trimmed back by 4 bases and J by 0 bases, and the junction contains 9 bases that no gene match accounts for. Amplification of TCR beta CDR3 regions was carried out from RNA transcripts. For the first round of RT-PCR on the TCR CDR3, the HTBI primer set was used together with the Qiagen OneStep RT-PCR kit. Libraries were constructed in a second round of multiplex PCR, after which size selection and purification were carried out. Sequencing of the libraries was done on an Illumina HiSeq2000 using paired-end 100 bp reads. In the source study's methods: SOAPnuke was used to process the raw data, with reads discarded if the reads contained adapters or uncalled bases, had a mean Phred below 15, or lacked an exact constant-primer or identifier match. High-quality paired reads were merged with COPE v1.2.5, and unique nucleotide sequences were defined as clonotypes. MiTCR v1.1 was used to align the clonotypes against IMGT TRBV, TRBD and TRBJ reference segments. The analysis included only V-J combinations with a frequency above 0.0001, which together covered approximately 99% of the repertoires. The TCS score was defined as the ratio of F50 (clonal expansion) to E x V (chaos), calculated using BLOSUM62-based TCRdist between CDR3 peptides within each V-J. Welch's t-statistics and random forest reduced roughly 540 V-J features to 10 to 15, which were used in a naive Bayes classifier (R e1071). TCRdb trimmed the raw reads at Q25, called clones with MiXCR and kept productive beta chains. Merged by CDR3 protein, the rows form single entries marked with the most common genes and DNA. In this record, the V and J calls reflect TCRdb's handling and not the investigators' own analysis. This sample comprises fewer than 250,000 distinct CDR3 sequences, under 20% of them detected only once. Roughly 50% of the sample lies in the top ten.

Only a few counts were recorded for this clonotype. The antigen it recognizes is unknown. No much larger clonotype is one base removed from it; base qualities were not supplied. Stable Graves' hyperthyroidism was defined as the absence of progression to ophthalmopathy over 18 months of follow-up. Hyperthyroidism patients were newly diagnosed, with disease duration under 2 months, and aged 18 to 65 years. Exclusion was applied to patients with uncontrolled infections, other autoimmune diseases, pregnancy or lactation. Diagnoses relied on clinical symptoms, serum thyroxine and TRAb, thyroid ultrasound and orbital computed tomography. Ficoll-Paque density gradient centrifugation was used to isolate PBMCs from about 10 ml of fresh peripheral blood. Trizol reagent was used to extract total RNA, and RNA quality was then checked on an Agilent 2100 Bioanalyzer.

This TCR was sampled from a man between 50 and 59 years old with Graves' hyperthyroidism. Sequenced sample: blood. The chain is made from TRBV5-1 and TRBJ2-5, and 7 junction bases match TRBD2. The CDR3 loop reads CASSPKTSSYQETQYF. The nucleotide sequence reads as follows: TGCGCCAGCAGCCCCAAGACTAGCAGCTACCAAGAGACCCAGTACTTC.